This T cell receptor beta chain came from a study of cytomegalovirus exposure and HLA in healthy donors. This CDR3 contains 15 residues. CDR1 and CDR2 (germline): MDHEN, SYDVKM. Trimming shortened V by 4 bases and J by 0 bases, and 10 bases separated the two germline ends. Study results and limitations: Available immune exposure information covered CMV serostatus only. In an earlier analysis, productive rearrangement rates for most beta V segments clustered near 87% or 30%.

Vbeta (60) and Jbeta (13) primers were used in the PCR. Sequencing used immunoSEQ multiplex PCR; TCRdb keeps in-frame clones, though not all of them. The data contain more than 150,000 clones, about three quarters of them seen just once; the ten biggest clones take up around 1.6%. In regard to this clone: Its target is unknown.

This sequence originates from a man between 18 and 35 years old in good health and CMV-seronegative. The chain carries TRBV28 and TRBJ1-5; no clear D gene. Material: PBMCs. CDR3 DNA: TGTGCCAGCAGTTCGGCGAGGTATAGCAATCAGCCCCAGCATTTT. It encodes CASSSARYSNQPQHF.